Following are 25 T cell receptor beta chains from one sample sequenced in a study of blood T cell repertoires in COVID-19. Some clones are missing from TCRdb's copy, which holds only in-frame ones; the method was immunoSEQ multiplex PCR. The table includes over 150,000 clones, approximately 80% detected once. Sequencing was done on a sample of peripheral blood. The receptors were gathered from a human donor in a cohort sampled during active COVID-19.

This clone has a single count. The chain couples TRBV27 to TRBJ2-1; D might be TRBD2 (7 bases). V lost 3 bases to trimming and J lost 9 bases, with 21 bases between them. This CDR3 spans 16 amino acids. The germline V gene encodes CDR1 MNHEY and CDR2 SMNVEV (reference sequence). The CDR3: CASSFLPAGARGEQFF. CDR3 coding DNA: TGTGCCAGCAGTTTTCTGCCCGCGGGGGCCCGGGGTGAGCAGTTCTTC.

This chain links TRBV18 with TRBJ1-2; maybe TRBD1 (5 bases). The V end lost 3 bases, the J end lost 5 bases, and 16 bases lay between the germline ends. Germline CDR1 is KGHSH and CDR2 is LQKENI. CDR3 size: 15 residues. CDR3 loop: CASSPRGSAGYGYTF. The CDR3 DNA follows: TGTGCCAGCTCACCGCGGGGGTCGGCAGGTTATGGCTACACCTTC.

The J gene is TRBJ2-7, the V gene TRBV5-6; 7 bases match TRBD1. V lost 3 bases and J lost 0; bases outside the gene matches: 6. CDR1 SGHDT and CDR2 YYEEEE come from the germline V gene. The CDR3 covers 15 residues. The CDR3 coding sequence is TGTGCCAGCAGCTCACAGGGGCCTTACTCCTACGAGCAGTACTTC. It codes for CASSSQGPYSYEQYF.

The CDR3 loop is CASSALGQWTEAFF. The CDR3 DNA sequence: TGTGCCAGTAGTGCTCTTGGACAGTGGACTGAAGCTTTCTTT. The chain is built from TRBV19 and TRBJ1-1, with a tentative D call TRBD1 (6 bases). Germline CDR1 and CDR2: LNHDA and SQIVND (reference sequence). Trimming removed 5 bases from V and 5 bases from J, with 15 bases in between. CDR3 length: 14 residues.

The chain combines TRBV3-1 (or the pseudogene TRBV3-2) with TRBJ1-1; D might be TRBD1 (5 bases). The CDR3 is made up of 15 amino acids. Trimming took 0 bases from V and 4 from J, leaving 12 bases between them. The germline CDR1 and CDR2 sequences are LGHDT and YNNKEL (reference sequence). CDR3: CASSQDFAGGTEAFF. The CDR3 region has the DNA TGTGCCAGCAGCCAAGATTTCGCGGGGGGCACTGAAGCTTTCTTT.

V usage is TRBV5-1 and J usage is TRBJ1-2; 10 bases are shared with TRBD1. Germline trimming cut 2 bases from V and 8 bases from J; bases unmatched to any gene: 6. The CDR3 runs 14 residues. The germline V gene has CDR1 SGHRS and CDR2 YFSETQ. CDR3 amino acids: CASSFGTGAWGYTF. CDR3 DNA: TGCGCCAGCAGCTTCGGGACAGGGGCCTGGGGCTACACCTTC.

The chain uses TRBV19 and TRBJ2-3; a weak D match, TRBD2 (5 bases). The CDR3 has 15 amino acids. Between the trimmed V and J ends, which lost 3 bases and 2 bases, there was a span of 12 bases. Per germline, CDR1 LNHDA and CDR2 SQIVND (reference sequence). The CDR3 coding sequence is TGTGCCAGTAGTATCGCGGACTGGAACACAGATACGCAGTATTTT. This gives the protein CASSIADWNTDTQYF.

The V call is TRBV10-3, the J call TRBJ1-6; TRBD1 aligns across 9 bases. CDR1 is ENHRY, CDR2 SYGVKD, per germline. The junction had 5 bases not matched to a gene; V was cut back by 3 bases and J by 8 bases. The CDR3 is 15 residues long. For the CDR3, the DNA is TGTGCCATCAGTGATTCGGGACAGGGATATTCACCCCTCCACTTT. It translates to CAISDSGQGYSPLHF.

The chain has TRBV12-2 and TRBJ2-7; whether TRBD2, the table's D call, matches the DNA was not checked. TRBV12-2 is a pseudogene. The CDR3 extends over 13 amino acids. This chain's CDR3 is CASRGGGADEQYF. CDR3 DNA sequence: TGTGCAAGTCGCGGCGGGGGCGCGGACGAGCAGTACTTC.

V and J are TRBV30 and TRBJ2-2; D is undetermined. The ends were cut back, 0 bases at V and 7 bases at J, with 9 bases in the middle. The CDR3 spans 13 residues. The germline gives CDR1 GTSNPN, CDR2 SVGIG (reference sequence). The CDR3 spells CAWSVMANGELFF. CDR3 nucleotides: TGTGCCTGGAGTGTAATGGCAAACGGGGAGCTGTTTTTT.

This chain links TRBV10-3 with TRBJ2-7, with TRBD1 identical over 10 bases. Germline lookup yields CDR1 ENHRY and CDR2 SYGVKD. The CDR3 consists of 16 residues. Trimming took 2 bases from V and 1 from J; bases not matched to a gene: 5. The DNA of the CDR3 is TGTGCCATCAGTGAGACCGGGACAGGGGAGTCCTACGAGCAGTACTTC. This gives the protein CAISETGTGESYEQYF.

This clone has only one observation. CDR3 coding DNA: TGCGCCAGCAGCTTGTCTAGCGGGGGGCTAATCCAAGAGACCCAGTACTTC. It specifies CASSLSSGGLIQETQYF. This sequence joins TRBV5-1 and TRBJ2-5; TRBD2 aligns across 11 bases. Germline V CDR1 and CDR2: SGHRS, YFSETQ. V lost 1 base, J lost 1 base, and 6 bases stayed unmatched. The CDR3 contains 17 residues. The full variable domain, with the rest looked up from reference TRBV5-1 and TRBJ2-5, is KAGVTQTPRYLIKTRGQQVTLSCSPISGHRSVSWYQQTPGQGLQFLFEYFSETQRNKGNFPGRFSGRQFSNSRSEMNVSTLELGDSALYLCASSLSSGGLIQETQYFGPGTRLLVL.

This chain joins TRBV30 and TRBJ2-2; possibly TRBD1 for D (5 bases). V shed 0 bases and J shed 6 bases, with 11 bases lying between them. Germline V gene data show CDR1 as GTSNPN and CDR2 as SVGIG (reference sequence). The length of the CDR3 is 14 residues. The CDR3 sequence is CAWSVLAGSGELFF. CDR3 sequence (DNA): TGTGCCTGGAGTGTATTGGCAGGGTCCGGGGAGCTGTTTTTT.

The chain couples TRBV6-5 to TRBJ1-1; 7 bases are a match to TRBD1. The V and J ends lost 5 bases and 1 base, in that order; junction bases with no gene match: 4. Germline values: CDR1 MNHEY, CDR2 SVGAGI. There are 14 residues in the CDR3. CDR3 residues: CASSRRQGNTEAFF. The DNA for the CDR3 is TGTGCCAGCAGTAGAAGACAGGGGAACACTGAAGCTTTCTTT.

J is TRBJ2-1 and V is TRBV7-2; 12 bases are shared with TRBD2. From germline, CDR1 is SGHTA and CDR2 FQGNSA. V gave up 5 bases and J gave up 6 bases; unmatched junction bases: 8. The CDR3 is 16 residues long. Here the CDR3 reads CASSLTLAGGRNEQFF. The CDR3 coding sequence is TGTGCCAGCAGCCTTACACTAGCGGGGGGCCGCAATGAGCAGTTCTTC.

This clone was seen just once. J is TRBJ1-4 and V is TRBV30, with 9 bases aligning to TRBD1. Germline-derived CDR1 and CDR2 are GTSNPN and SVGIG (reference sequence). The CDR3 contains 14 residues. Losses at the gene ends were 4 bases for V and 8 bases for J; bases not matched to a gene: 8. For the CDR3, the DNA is TGTGCCTGGACCATACAGGGGGCGAGGGAAAAACTGTTTTTT. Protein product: CAWTIQGAREKLFF.

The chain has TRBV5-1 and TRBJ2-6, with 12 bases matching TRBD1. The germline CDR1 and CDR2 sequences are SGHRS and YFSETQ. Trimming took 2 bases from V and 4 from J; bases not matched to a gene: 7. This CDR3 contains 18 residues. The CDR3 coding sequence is TGCGCCAGCAGCTTCCGGGACAGGGGGCCGATGGGGGCCAACGTCCTGACTTTC. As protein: CASSFRDRGPMGANVLTF.

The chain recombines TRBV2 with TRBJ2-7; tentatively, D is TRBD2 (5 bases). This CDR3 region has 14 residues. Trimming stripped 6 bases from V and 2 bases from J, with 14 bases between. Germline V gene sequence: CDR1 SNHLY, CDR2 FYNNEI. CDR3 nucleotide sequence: TGTGCCAGCAGGTTCAGGCTAGCTACCTACGAGCAGTACTTC. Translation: CASRFRLATYEQYF.

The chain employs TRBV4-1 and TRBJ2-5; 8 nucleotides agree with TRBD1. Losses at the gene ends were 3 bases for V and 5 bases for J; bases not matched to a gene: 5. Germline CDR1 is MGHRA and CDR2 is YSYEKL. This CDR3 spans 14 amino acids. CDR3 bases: TGCGCCAGCAGCCAGCGGACAGGGTTCGAGACCCAGTACTTC. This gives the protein CASSQRTGFETQYF.

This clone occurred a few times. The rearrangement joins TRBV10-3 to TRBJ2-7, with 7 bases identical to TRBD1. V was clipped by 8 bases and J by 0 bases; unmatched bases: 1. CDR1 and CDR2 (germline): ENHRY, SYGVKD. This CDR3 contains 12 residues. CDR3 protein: CAIGTASYEQYF. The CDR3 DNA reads TGTGCCATCGGGACAGCCTCCTACGAGCAGTACTTC.

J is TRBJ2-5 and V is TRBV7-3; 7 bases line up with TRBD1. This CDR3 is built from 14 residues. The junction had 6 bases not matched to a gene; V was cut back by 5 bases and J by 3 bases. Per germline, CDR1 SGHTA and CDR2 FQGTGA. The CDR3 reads CASSATGAEETQYF. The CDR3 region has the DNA TGTGCCAGCAGCGCTACAGGGGCGGAAGAGACCCAGTACTTC.

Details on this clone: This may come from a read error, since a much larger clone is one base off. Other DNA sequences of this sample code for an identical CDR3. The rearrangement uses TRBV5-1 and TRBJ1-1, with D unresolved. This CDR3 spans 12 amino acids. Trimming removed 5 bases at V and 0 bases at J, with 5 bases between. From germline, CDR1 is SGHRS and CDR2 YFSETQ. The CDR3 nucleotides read TGCGCCAGCAGACATATGAACACTGAAGCTTTCTTT. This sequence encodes CASRHMNTEAFF. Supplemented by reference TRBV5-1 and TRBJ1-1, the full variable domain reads KAGVTQTPRYLIKTRGQQVTLSCSPISGHRSVSWYQQTPGQGLQFLFEYFSETQRNKGNFPGRFSGRQFSNSRSEMNVSTLELGDSALYLCASRHMNTEAFFGQGTRLTVV.

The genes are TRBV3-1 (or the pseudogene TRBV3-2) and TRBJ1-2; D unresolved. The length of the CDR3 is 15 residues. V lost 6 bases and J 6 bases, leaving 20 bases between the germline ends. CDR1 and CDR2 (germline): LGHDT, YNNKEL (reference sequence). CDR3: CASRPSGLVVNGYTF. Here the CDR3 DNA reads TGTGCCAGCAGGCCCTCCGGACTGGTAGTCAATGGCTACACCTTC.

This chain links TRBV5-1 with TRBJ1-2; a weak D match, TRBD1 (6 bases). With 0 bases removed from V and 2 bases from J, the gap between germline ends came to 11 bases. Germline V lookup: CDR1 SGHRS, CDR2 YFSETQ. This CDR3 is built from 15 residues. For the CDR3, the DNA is TGCGCCAGCAGCTTGGCCGGGACAAAGAACTATGGCTACACCTTC. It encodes CASSLAGTKNYGYTF.

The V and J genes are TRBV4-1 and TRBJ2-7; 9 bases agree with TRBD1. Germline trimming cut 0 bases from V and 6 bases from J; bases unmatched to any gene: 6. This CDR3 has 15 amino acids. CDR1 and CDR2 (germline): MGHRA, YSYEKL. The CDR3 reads CASSQEGTGISEQYF. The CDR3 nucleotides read TGCGCCAGCAGCCAAGAAGGGACAGGGATATCCGAGCAGTACTTC.